This paragraph reports one TCR beta chain. Its target is unknown. This record comes from a study of CD8 T cells in ankylosing spondylitis. The study's findings and limits: Both synovial fluid and blood in reactive arthritis had previously been reported to carry some motif variants. Eight highly homologous variants formed a TCR beta motif that appeared characteristic of ankylosing spondylitis blood.

Germline-derived CDR1 and CDR2 are MDHEN and SYDVKM. The CDR3 runs to 17 residues. J lost 6 bases, V lost 5 bases, and 15 bases had no gene match. TCR beta libraries were made by quantitative 5'-RACE with molecular barcodes. A single record per CDR3 protein comes from TCRdb applying MiXCR to the 5' RACE reads. The repertoire holds approximately 300,000 distinct CDR3 sequences, with less than 9.5% as singletons. This TCR came from a male donor with ankylosing spondylitis. The gene calls are TRBV28 and TRBJ2-3, with TRBD2 identical over 9 bases. Sequencing was done on a sample of blood, either unsorted or a sorted T cell fraction (not recorded which). The CDR3 coding sequence is TGTGCCAGCAGTCACCGGTGGGCGGGAGGGGGAGCGGATACGCAGTATTTT. It yields the protein CASSHRWAGGGADTQYF.